This T cell receptor (beta chain) emerged from a study of control samples from healthy donors and cancer patients. Libraries were prepared by immunoSEQ multiplex PCR; TCRdb keeps only in-frame clonotypes and omits some of them. The table has approximately 92,000 clones, more than 85% seen once. The CDR3 totals 15 residues. Germline CDR1 reads SEHNR; CDR2 reads FQNEAQ (reference sequence). Trimming took 3 bases from V and 6 from J; bases not matched to a gene: 9. Sequenced: blood. This chain joins TRBV7-9 and TRBJ1-1; 8 nucleotides line up with TRBD1. This sequence was found in a woman under 40 in good health. CDR3 sequence (DNA): TGTGCCAGCAGCTTCCCTACAGGGGGTAGGGCTGAAGCTTTCTTT. It specifies CASSFPTGGRAEAFF.